Listed below are T cell receptor beta chains from one sample, sequenced in a study of T cell repertoires in ileal Crohn's disease. Sequenced by immunoSEQ multiplex PCR; TCRdb stores in-frame clones only, minus some. The sample records 13,000 to 15,000 clones, around 79% being singletons. Sample: ileal tissue. The receptor source for this set is an adult with Crohn's disease. The CDR3 runs from the conserved cysteine through the conserved F or W. A D gene is named only where the DNA matches it firmly. Clone sizes are given selectively: once, few, many, or a class where the clone is expanded.

d_call j_call clone_size cdr3_length v_call cdr3_nt cdr3_aa
NA TRBJ1-4 NA 14 TRBV5-5 TGTGCCAGCAGCTTGGATCGGCGGCCTGAAAAACTGTTTTTT CASSLDRRPEKLFF
NA TRBJ1-2 NA 15 TRBV15 TGTGCCACCAGGGACAGAGGGGGATCTAACTATGGCTACACCTTC CATRDRGGSNYGYTF
TRBD1 TRBJ1-1 NA 17 TRBV5-1 TGCGCCAGCAGCTTGGGACAGGGGGCCTCCATTTACACTGAAGCTTTCTTT CASSLGQGASIYTEAFF
NA TRBJ1-6 NA 16 TRBV4-1 TGCGCCAGCAGCCAGGAAACCGGGACATCGGGTTCACCCCTCCACTTT CASSQETGTSGSPLHF
NA TRBJ2-2 NA 15 TRBV19 TGTGCCAGTAGTATCGTGGGGGGGCACACCGGGGAGCTGTTTTTT CASSIVGGHTGELFF
NA TRBJ1-1 once 13 TRBV7-8 TGTGCCAGCAGCTTAGTCAGAAACACTGAAGCTTTCTTT CASSLVRNTEAFF
NA TRBJ1-6 NA 14 TRBV15 TGTGCCACCAGCAACGGGTTCTATAATTCACCCCTCCACTTT CATSNGFYNSPLHF
TRBD1 TRBJ1-2 NA 16 TRBV28 TGTGCCAGCAATATTCCGGGACAGGGATTCTTCCGTGGCTACACCTTC CASNIPGQGFFRGYTF
NA TRBJ2-3 NA 16 TRBV9 TGTGCCAGCAGCGTATGGAGCGAGGGGGGCACAGATACGCAGTATTTT CASSVWSEGGTDTQYF
TRBD2 TRBJ2-7 NA 15 TRBV5-1 TGCGCCAGCAGCTTGGCGGGGGGGCACTCCTACGAGCAGTACTTC CASSLAGGHSYEQYF
TRBD1 TRBJ1-4 NA 15 TRBV5-6 TGTGCCAGCAGCTCCCGGGACAGGGGGAGTGAAAAACTGTTTTTT CASSSRDRGSEKLFF
TRBD1 TRBJ2-2 NA 16 TRBV11-2 TGTGCCAGCAGTTCAAAGGGGGCGTTCGGGACCGGGGAGCTGTTTTTT CASSSKGAFGTGELFF
TRBD1 TRBJ1-6 few 16 TRBV4-1 TGCGCCAGCAGCCGCGACAGGGCGAACTATAATTCACCCCTCCACTTT CASSRDRANYNSPLHF
TRBD1 TRBJ1-6 NA 12 TRBV10-3 TGTGCCACGGGACAGGGAAATTCACCCCTCCACTTT CATGQGNSPLHF
TRBD1 TRBJ1-1 NA 14 TRBV2 TGTGCCAGCAGTGTGACAGGGGGAAGGACTGAAGCTTTCTTT CASSVTGGRTEAFF
TRBD1 TRBJ2-5 NA 15 TRBV4-2 TGTGCCAGCAGCCAAGACGGGACAGGGCAAGAGACCCAGTACTTC CASSQDGTGQETQYF
NA TRBJ2-3 NA 16 TRBV2 TGTGCCAGCAGTGTGGGGGGGCTCGGATTCACAGATACGCAGTATTTT CASSVGGLGFTDTQYF
NA TRBJ1-2 NA 13 TRBV10-3 TGTGCCACCTATTCGGCGGCTAGCTATGGCTACACCTTC CATYSAASYGYTF
TRBD1 TRBJ1-5 NA 15 TRBV28 TGTGCCAGCAGCCTAGGGACAGGGGGTCGACAGCCCCAGCATTTT CASSLGTGGRQPQHF
NA TRBJ2-2 NA 14 TRBV7-9 TGTGCCAGCAGCAGCGTCCAGAACACCGGGGAGCTGTTTTTT CASSSVQNTGELFF
NA TRBJ1-5 NA 13 TRBV27 TGTGCCAGCAGTTATAGCGTCAATCAGCCCCAGCATTTT CASSYSVNQPQHF
NA TRBJ2-7 NA 14 TRBV2 TGTGCCAGCAGTGACAGGGTAAGGGGCTACCAGCAGTACTTC CASSDRVRGYQQYF
TRBD2 TRBJ2-2 NA 17 TRBV5-1 TGCGCCAGCAGCTTCACCCTAGCGGGGGAGAACACCGGGGAGCTGTTTTTT CASSFTLAGENTGELFF
TRBD2 TRBJ2-3 NA 18 TRBV2 TGTGCCAGCAGTAAAACAATTCGGGCGGGAGGGATCGGGGATACGCAGTATTTT CASSKTIRAGGIGDTQYF
TRBD1 TRBJ1-6 NA 16 TRBV27 TGTGCCAGCAGTTTACAGGGGGCGTCCTATAATTCACCCCTCCACTTT CASSLQGASYNSPLHF
NA TRBJ1-1 few 12 TRBV6-6 TGTGCCAGCAGTTACTCCCAGGGCACGTTTTCCTTT CASSYSQGTFSF
TRBD1 TRBJ2-3 NA 15 TRBV2 TGTGCCAGCAGCACTAGGACAGGGGGCACAGATACGCAGTATTTT CASSTRTGGTDTQYF
TRBD1 TRBJ2-7 NA 16 TRBV4-2 TGTGCCAGCAGCCAAGACACCGGGACAGGGGCCTACGAGCAGTACTTC CASSQDTGTGAYEQYF
NA TRBJ1-2 NA 13 TRBV4-2 TGTGCCAGCAGCCAAGATGGGCAATATGGCTACACCTTC CASSQDGQYGYTF
NA TRBJ1-1 NA 16 TRBV28 TGTGCCAGCAGCCTACTGTCGGGCGGGGGCGAGACTGAAGCTTTCTTT CASSLLSGGGETEAFF